The 8 T cell receptor beta chains below were found in one sample sequenced in a study of cytomegalovirus exposure and HLA in healthy donors. TCRdb keeps only in-frame clones here, not all; method: immunoSEQ multiplex PCR. The sample records 150,000 to 200,000 clones, about 95% being singletons. The sample comprised PBMCs. These receptors were collected from a woman aged 18-30 years in good health and CMV-seronegative.

J is TRBJ2-5 and V is TRBV4-3; D is uncertain. V lost 1 base and J lost 7, with 13 bases in between. CDR1 and CDR2 from the germline V gene are LGHNA and YSLEER. The CDR3 has 14 residues. The CDR3 DNA follows: TGCGCCAGCAGCCAAGGCGCCAGGTCCGGGACCCAGTACTTC. It specifies CASSQGARSGTQYF.

The CDR3 DNA is TGTGCCAGCATAGCGGGGGTTGAGACCCAGTACTTC. It yields the protein CASIAGVETQYF. The chain uses TRBV27 and TRBJ2-5; 9 nucleotides agree with TRBD2. CDR1 and CDR2 (germline): MNHEY, SMNVEV (reference sequence). V shed 7 bases, J shed 5 bases, and the junction held 2 bases outside the gene matches. There are 12 residues in the CDR3.

V usage is TRBV4-3 and J usage is TRBJ2-1; the match to TRBD2 covers 8 bases. The CDR3 is 15 amino acids. The J segment lost 0 bases and the V segment lost 4 bases, leaving 2 bases of the junction unmatched. The germline CDR1 and CDR2 sequences are LGHNA and YSLEER. CDR3 in amino acids: CASSPGLASYNEQFF. DNA of the CDR3: TGCGCCAGCAGCCCTGGACTAGCCTCCTACAATGAGCAGTTCTTC.

The genes are TRBV9 and TRBJ2-3; D unclear. CDR1 and CDR2 (germline): SGDLS, YYNGEE. V was cut by 4 bases and J by 2 bases, with 11 bases left in between. The CDR3 covers 14 residues. As DNA, the CDR3 is TGTGCCAGCAGCCCCCGAGGAACCACAGATACGCAGTATTTT. Translation: CASSPRGTTDTQYF.

This chain joins TRBV9 and TRBJ2-5, with no clear D. The CDR3 extends over 13 amino acids. CDR1 SGDLS and CDR2 YYNGEE come from the germline V gene. Trimming pared 2 bases from V and 1 base from J, leaving 6 bases between. Written as DNA, the CDR3 is TGTGCCAGCAGCGTCCGTAGCCAAGAGACCCAGTACTTC. Translating it yields CASSVRSQETQYF.

DNA for the CDR3: TGCAGCGTTGTGACAGGGACTAATTCACCCCTCCACTTT. Its protein is CSVVTGTNSPLHF. The genes are TRBV29-1 and TRBJ1-6, with 7 bases that match TRBD1. After removal of 4 bases from V and 6 bases from J, the junction contained 3 bases not matched to a gene. This CDR3 contains 13 residues. CDR1 is SQVTM and CDR2 is ANQGSEA in the germline V gene.

The chain couples TRBV5-4 to TRBJ2-1, with 11 bases fitting TRBD2. Germline CDR1 is SGHNT and CDR2 is YYREEE (reference sequence). Trimming cost V 5 bases and J 6 bases; bases outside gene matches: 10. The length of the CDR3 is 16 residues. DNA for the CDR3: TGTGCCAGCAGTAACACCCTAGCGGGGGGTAGCAATGAGCAGTTCTTC. Protein sequence: CASSNTLAGGSNEQFF.

The chain recombines TRBV10-3 with TRBJ2-3; TRBD1 matches at 7 bases. V dropped 2 bases and J dropped 0; count of bases not matched to a gene: 2. In germline, CDR1 is ENHRY, CDR2 SYGVKD. The CDR3 runs 15 residues. The CDR3 loop is CAISENRGSTDTQYF. The CDR3 bases are TGTGCCATCAGTGAGAACAGGGGTAGCACAGATACGCAGTATTTT.